This TCR beta chain was recovered during a study of blood T cell repertoires in COVID-19. Study-wide background: The United States, Italy and Spain provided the acute and convalescent COVID-19 samples. From T cells, B-cell-depleted T cells, or PBMCs came the material, which was cDNA or gDNA.

This clone was counted between two and nine times. Original processing notes: The assay estimated nucleated cells by amplifying reference gene primers. Sequenced by immunoSEQ multiplex PCR; TCRdb stores in-frame clones only, minus some. That table is the source of V, J and clone size, and D and trimming were worked out from the DNA. The sample lists roughly 40,000 clones, about four fifths occurring once. Per the germline V gene, CDR1 is MNHEY and CDR2 is SVGEGT. The CDR3 runs to 16 residues. The J segment lost 7 bases and the V segment lost 1 base, leaving 9 bases of the junction unmatched. Sequenced input: peripheral blood. This receptor was obtained from a woman older than 75 with active or convalescent COVID-19. This chain joins TRBV6-2 or TRBV6-3 and TRBJ1-2; 10 nucleotides align to TRBD1. The CDR3 sequence is CASSYFPGQGKGGYTF. CDR3 nucleotide sequence: TGTGCCAGCAGTTACTTCCCGGGACAGGGGAAAGGTGGCTACACCTTC.